This T cell receptor beta chain was identified in a study of cytomegalovirus exposure and HLA in healthy donors. General study points: Most subjects had HLA-A and HLA-B alleles reportedly predicted accurately by TCR beta sequences. Using a false discovery rate of 0.05, a later analysis showed that 16,951 TCR beta sequences were associated with HLA alleles. It was reportedly the case that the classifier diagnosed cytomegalovirus status with high specificity and sensitivity. Among TCR beta chains of equal frequency, HLA-associated ones were more clonally expanded in a later analysis.

This clone occurred once. Its antigen is as yet unknown. Germline is not matched at one junction end, which may reflect a read error. The PCR contained 60 Vbeta and 13 Jbeta primers. Method: immunoSEQ multiplex PCR; TCRdb's copy keeps in-frame clones and lacks some. The sample lists some 150,000 clones, roughly 80% occurring once. Germline loops: CDR1 SEHNR, CDR2 FQNEAQ (reference sequence). The CDR3 has 16 amino acids. The rearrangement joins TRBV7-9 to TRBJ1-3; TRBD1 matches 8 bases. The sequence derives from a man between 50 and 59 years old in good health and CMV-seropositive. Sequences were obtained from PBMCs. The CDR3, as DNA: TGTTCCAGCAGCACACCCCCGACAGGGGATGGAAACACCATATATTTT. Translated, it gives CSSSTPPTGDGNTIYF.